This T cell receptor beta chain appears in the sequencing data of a study of T cells expressing NK-cell markers. On the study more broadly: Researchers got TCR beta repertoires out of sorted CD3+CD56+NKG2C+, CD3+CD56+NKG2C- and CD3+CD56-NKG2C+ T cells.

TCRdb re-called the 5' RACE reads; one entry per CDR3 protein, DNA not given. The sample has a few hundred thousand distinct CDR3 sequences, and its top ten clones hold around 5.2%. From germline, CDR1 is SGHRS and CDR2 YFSETQ. The CDR3 is 17 amino acids. Material: blood T cells: a sorted CD56 or NKG2C T cell subset, CD4+ or CD8+ T cells, or bulk PBMC T cells (not recorded which). J is TRBJ1-4 and V is TRBV5-1; TCRdb outputs TRBD1, but without DNA this stays unchecked. This receptor was identified in a man aged 18-75 years in good health. The chain's CDR3 is CASSWGTGTGLSMKLFF.